A single sample is the source of the 30 T cell receptor beta chains below, sequenced in a study of shared clonotypes between healthy human individuals. As defined, naive CD8 cells were CD45RO-negative and positively selected for CCR7, with terminally differentiated effector memory CD45RA+ cells excluded. Method: immunoSEQ multiplex PCR; TCRdb's copy keeps in-frame clones and lacks some. The profile shows approximately 590,000 clones, about 95% of them singletons. Sequenced material: naive CD8+ T cells sorted from blood. The receptors were gathered from a woman aged 25 to 39 in good health.

This chain joins TRBV4-1 and TRBJ2-7, with D unclear. Germline CDR1 reads MGHRA; CDR2 reads YSYEKL. This CDR3 spans 12 amino acids. Trimming cost V 2 bases and J 7 bases, with 9 bases left between them. This chain's CDR3 is CASSQLLGEQYF. CDR3 bases: TGCGCCAGCAGCCAATTGTTAGGTGAGCAGTACTTC.

The gene calls are TRBV29-1 and TRBJ2-7; TRBD1 agrees at 9 bases. CDR3 length: 13 residues. CDR1 SQVTM and CDR2 ANQGSEA come from the germline V gene. Losses at the gene ends were 5 bases for V and 4 bases for J; bases not matched to a gene: 6. In nucleotides, the CDR3 is TGCAGCGTTCGGACAGGGGATTTTTACGAGCAGTACTTC. Encoded protein: CSVRTGDFYEQYF.

The chain couples TRBV2 to TRBJ1-3; D is unresolved. Trimming took off 4 bases at V and 0 bases at J, with 7 bases between the two ends. Germline V CDR1 and CDR2: SNHLY, FYNNEI. The CDR3 is made up of 14 amino acids. DNA for the CDR3: TGTGCCAGCAGTGTGGGAGGCTCTGGAAACACCATATATTTT. Translated, it gives CASSVGGSGNTIYF.

This clone was detected only once. Here the CDR3 DNA reads TGTGCCAGCAGTGTATGGAGGGGGCGGGGTACTGAAGCTTTCTTT. Translation gives CASSVWRGRGTEAFF. The gene calls are TRBV2 and TRBJ1-1; 7 positions match TRBD1. Germline assignment: CDR1 SNHLY and CDR2 FYNNEI. The V segment lost 4 bases and the J segment 5 bases; nucleotides outside the gene matches: 10. The CDR3 spans 15 residues.

The CDR3 protein is CASSLHRNLEQYF. The CDR3 DNA sequence: TGTGCCAGCAGCCTCCACAGGAATCTGGAGCAGTACTTC. The chain is built from TRBV5-8 and TRBJ2-7; TRBD1 might be the D (5 bases). The CDR3 extends over 13 amino acids. The V gene lost 4 bases and the J gene lost 7 bases, with 15 bases spanning the gap. Germline CDR1 SGHTS, CDR2 YDEGEE. The whole variable domain, filled in from reference TRBV5-8 and TRBJ2-7, reads EAGVTQSPTHLIKTRGQQATLRCSPISGHTSVYWYQQALGLGLQFLLWYDEGEERNRGNFPPRFSGRQFPNYSSELNVNALELEDSALYLCASSLHRNLEQYFGPGTRLTVT.

The chain carries TRBV5-4 and TRBJ2-3, with TRBD2 identical over 7 bases. The CDR3 sequence is 15 residues long. Germline loops: CDR1 SGHNT, CDR2 YYREEE (reference sequence). V lost 4 bases and J lost 1; bases outside the gene matches: 6. CDR3 DNA sequence: TGTGCCAGCAGCCCTAGCGGAGCGGGCACAGATACGCAGTATTTT. Amino acids: CASSPSGAGTDTQYF. The whole variable domain, remainder taken from reference TRBV5-4 and TRBJ2-3, is ETGVTQSPTHLIKTRGQQVTLRCSSQSGHNTVSWYQQALGQGPQFIFQYYREEENGRGNFPPRFSGLQFPNYSSELNVNALELDDSALYLCASSPSGAGTDTQYFGPGTRLTVL.

This chain connects TRBV28 to TRBJ1-2; D remains unclear. From germline, CDR1 is MDHEN and CDR2 SYDVKM. V was clipped by 6 bases and J by 4 bases, with 12 bases between them. The CDR3 sequence is 13 residues long. CDR3 nucleotides: TGTGCCAGCAGCCCAAGGGCAGTCTATGGCTACACCTTC. Amino acids: CASSPRAVYGYTF.

This chain connects TRBV6-6 to TRBJ2-7, with D perhaps being TRBD1 or TRBD2 (6 bases each). V lost 7 bases, J lost 4 bases, and 23 bases lay in between. Germline V gene lookup returns CDR1 MNHNY and CDR2 SVGAGI (reference sequence). CDR3 size: 16 residues. The CDR3 here is CASNDNREGGLYEQYF. CDR3 sequence (DNA): TGTGCCAGCAACGATAACAGGGAAGGAGGGTTATACGAGCAGTACTTC.

The V and J genes are TRBV27 and TRBJ1-1, with no clear D. V lost 5 bases and J lost 0, with 10 bases in between. The CDR3 runs 14 residues. Germline-derived CDR1 and CDR2 are MNHEY and SMNVEV (reference sequence). This CDR3 reads CASSPRQLNTEAFF. The CDR3 DNA reads TGTGCCAGCAGTCCCCGTCAGTTGAACACTGAAGCTTTCTTT.

This CDR3 reads CASSYTGTEAFF. DNA for the CDR3: TGCGCCAGCAGCTATACAGGCACTGAAGCTTTCTTT. The J gene is TRBJ1-1, the V gene TRBV5-1; weak D call: TRBD1 (5 bases). V dropped 3 bases and J dropped 4 bases, with 7 bases sitting between them. Germline V gene sequence: CDR1 SGHRS, CDR2 YFSETQ. CDR3 length equals 12 residues.

The genes are TRBV11-2 and TRBJ2-7; no clear D gene. From germline, CDR1 is SGHAT and CDR2 FQNNGV. This CDR3 comprises 15 residues. The V end was cut by 5 bases, the J end by 5 bases, with 19 bases between. For the CDR3, the DNA is TGTGCCAGCAGCGGATCGGACGGGCGGCGGAACGAGCAGTACTTC. Protein: CASSGSDGRRNEQYF.

V and J are TRBV5-1 and TRBJ1-4; a possible D gene is TRBD1 (5 bases). Trimming stripped 0 bases from V and 8 bases from J, with 20 bases between. The CDR3 is made up of 17 amino acids. Germline V gives CDR1 SGHRS, CDR2 YFSETQ. The CDR3 nucleotides are TGCGCCAGCAGCTTGGATCTCGCGGCGGGGGTAGGGGAAAAACTGTTTTTT. As protein: CASSLDLAAGVGEKLFF.

This sequence joins TRBV28 and TRBJ1-3; unclear D gene. Between the trimmed V and J ends, which lost 5 bases and 0 bases, there was a span of 11 bases. The germline V gene encodes CDR1 MDHEN and CDR2 SYDVKM. There are 15 residues in the CDR3. CDR3 sequence reads: CASSIETLSGNTIYF. For the CDR3, the DNA is TGTGCCAGCAGTATCGAGACCCTCTCTGGAAACACCATATATTTT.

In this sample, this clone turned up once. V gene TRBV19 combines with J gene TRBJ1-2; D call uncertain. CDR1 and CDR2 from the germline V gene are LNHDA and SQIVND (reference sequence). The V and J ends lost 7 bases and 2 bases respectively, with 17 bases between them. The CDR3 totals 15 residues. CDR3 in amino acids: CASNPLSGSNYGYTF. The CDR3 DNA follows: TGTGCCAGTAACCCGCTCAGTGGTTCCAACTATGGCTACACCTTC. Supplemented by reference TRBV19 and TRBJ1-2, the full variable domain reads DGGITQSPKYLFRKEGQNVTLSCEQNLNHDAMYWYRQDPGQGLRLIYYSQIVNDFQKGDIAEGYSVSREKKESFPLTVTSAQKNPTAFYLCASNPLSGSNYGYTFGSGTRLTVV.

Written as DNA, the CDR3 is TGTGCCAGCAAGACAGGGGGAACTGAAGCTTTCTTT. Amino acids: CASKTGGTEAFF. The V gene is TRBV2, the J gene TRBJ1-1; 9 positions match TRBD1. This CDR3 spans 12 amino acids. V lost 7 bases and J lost 5; bases outside the gene matches: 2. From germline, CDR1 is SNHLY and CDR2 FYNNEI.

J is TRBJ2-1 and V is TRBV7-9, with D maybe TRBD2 (5 bases). Germline V lookup: CDR1 SEHNR, CDR2 FQNEAQ (reference sequence). The CDR3 is 10 residues long. V was trimmed by 10 bases and J by 9 bases, leaving 10 bases between them. CDR3 bases: TGTGCCACCGGGGAAGTTGAGCAGTTCTTC. As protein: CATGEVEQFF. The full variable domain, in which reference TRBV7-9 and TRBJ2-1 provide the parts outside the CDR3, is DTGVSQNPRHKITKRGQNVTFRCDPISEHNRLYWYRQTLGQGPEFLTYFQNEAQLEKSRLLSDRFSAERPKGSFSTLEIQRTEQGDSAMYLCATGEVEQFFGPGTRLTVL.

Remarks on this clone: Other DNA sequences from this sample encode an identical CDR3 as well. The chain links TRBV5-1 to TRBJ1-1; TRBD1 matches 8 bases. CDR1 and CDR2 (germline): SGHRS, YFSETQ. The CDR3 runs 14 residues. J lost 4 bases, V lost 4 bases, and 6 bases had no gene match. CDR3 loop: CASSPTGGGTEAFF. The DNA of the CDR3 is TGCGCCAGCAGCCCCACAGGGGGGGGCACTGAAGCTTTCTTT. The complete variable domain, with remaining parts taken from reference TRBV5-1 and TRBJ1-1, reads KAGVTQTPRYLIKTRGQQVTLSCSPISGHRSVSWYQQTPGQGLQFLFEYFSETQRNKGNFPGRFSGRQFSNSRSEMNVSTLELGDSALYLCASSPTGGGTEAFFGQGTRLTVV.

CDR3: CAISESAGGVAGGEKLFF. CDR3 sequence (DNA): TGTGCCATCAGTGAGTCTGCAGGGGGAGTTGCTGGAGGTGAAAAACTGTTTTTT. The chain uses TRBV10-3 and TRBJ1-4; 7 nucleotides match TRBD1. This CDR3 is 18 amino acids long. Germline loops: CDR1 ENHRY, CDR2 SYGVKD. The ends lost 0 bases at V and 7 bases at J; junction bases unmatched: 14.

The chain combines TRBV28 with TRBJ1-1; no definite D call. Trimming cost V 3 bases and J 5 bases, with 10 bases left between them. The CDR3 extends over 13 amino acids. Germline V gene lookup returns CDR1 MDHEN and CDR2 SYDVKM. CDR3 loop: CASSFPYETEAFF. In nucleotides, the CDR3 is TGTGCCAGCAGTTTCCCCTATGAAACTGAAGCTTTCTTT. Supplemented by reference TRBV28 and TRBJ1-1, the full variable domain reads DVKVTQSSRYLVKRTGEKVFLECVQDMDHENMFWYRQDPGLGLRLIYFSYDVKMKEKGDIPEGYSVSREKKERFSLILESASTNQTSMYLCASSFPYETEAFFGQGTRLTVV.

The rearrangement links TRBV29-1 to TRBJ2-7; 7 positions agree with TRBD2. Germline trimming cut 6 bases from V and 3 bases from J; bases unmatched to any gene: 17. This CDR3 contains 16 residues. In germline, CDR1 is SQVTM, CDR2 ANQGSEA. The CDR3 DNA is TGCAGCGTATCTAGCGGTCTTGGGTCCGAGGGCTACGAGCAGTACTTC. Translated, it gives CSVSSGLGSEGYEQYF.

This chain joins TRBV4-1 and TRBJ2-3; the D call may be TRBD1 or TRBD2 (6 bases each). The CDR3 runs to 17 residues. The V and J ends lost 0 bases and 2 bases respectively, with 15 bases between them. CDR1 is MGHRA and CDR2 is YSYEKL in the germline V gene. The chain's CDR3 is CASSQDGRGGITDTQYF. The CDR3 DNA is TGCGCCAGCAGCCAAGATGGTCGAGGGGGGATCACAGATACGCAGTATTTT.

This clone was picked up a small number of times. The chain uses TRBV2 and TRBJ2-7; no clear D. The CDR3 is made up of 10 amino acids. Trimming removed 8 bases from V and 4 bases from J, with 6 bases in between. Per germline, CDR1 SNHLY and CDR2 FYNNEI. The CDR3 DNA follows: TGTGCCAGCGCGTATTACGAGCAGTACTTC. Translating gives CASAYYEQYF. Using reference TRBV2 and TRBJ2-7 for the parts outside the CDR3, the full variable domain is EPEVTQTPSHQVTQMGQEVILRCVPISNHLYFYWYRQILGQKVEFLVSFYNNEISEKSEIFDDQFSVERPDGSNFTLKIRSTKLEDSAMYFCASAYYEQYFGPGTRLTVT.

V usage is TRBV6-5 and J usage is TRBJ2-7; TRBD2 matches 12 bases. CDR3 length: 15 amino acids. Per germline, CDR1 MNHEY and CDR2 SVGAGI. V lost 5 bases, J lost 1 base, and 3 bases stayed unmatched. CDR3 DNA: TGTGCCAGCAGTACTGGACTAGCGGGATCCTACGAGCAGTACTTC. Its translation is CASSTGLAGSYEQYF.

The chain has TRBV19 and TRBJ2-7; D unclear. With 1 base removed from V and 2 bases from J, the gap between germline ends came to 9 bases. This CDR3 contains 14 residues. The germline CDR1 and CDR2 sequences are LNHDA and SQIVND (reference sequence). The chain's CDR3 is CASSIAGQAYEQYF. CDR3 DNA sequence: TGTGCCAGTAGTATAGCTGGGCAGGCCTACGAGCAGTACTTC.

This chain connects TRBV6-1 to TRBJ2-5; 7 nucleotides agree with TRBD1. This CDR3 is built from 14 residues. Germline CDR1 MNHNS, CDR2 SASEGT. The V and J ends lost 2 bases and 4 bases, in that order; junction bases with no gene match: 4. Written as DNA, the CDR3 is TGTGCCAGCAGTGAACTGGCAGGGGGAGAGACCCAGTACTTC. It encodes CASSELAGGETQYF.

The chain joins TRBV19 to TRBJ2-7; perhaps TRBD1 as D (6 bases). V lost 1 base to trimming and J lost 6 bases, with 13 bases between them. CDR3 size: 14 residues. In germline, CDR1 is LNHDA, CDR2 SQIVND (reference sequence). CDR3 in DNA: TGTGCCAGTAGTATAGTCTTACAGGGTGGCGAGCAGTACTTC. Its translation: CASSIVLQGGEQYF.

This chain joins TRBV20-1 and TRBJ2-1; D tentatively reads TRBD1 or TRBD2 (5 bases each). The CDR3 sequence is 11 residues long. The germline V gene has CDR1 DFQATT and CDR2 SNEGSKA (reference sequence). V was clipped by 6 bases and J by 9 bases, with 12 bases between them. CDR3 nucleotide sequence: TGCAGTGCACCACTAGGGGCTGAGCAGTTCTTC. Encoded protein: CSAPLGAEQFF.

The V gene is TRBV2, the J gene TRBJ1-5; D is ambiguous. Per the germline V gene, CDR1 is SNHLY and CDR2 is FYNNEI. The CDR3 is 13 residues long. V was shortened by 7 bases and J by 7 bases, with 14 bases between the two germline ends. The CDR3 DNA sequence: TGTGCCAGCAAGGCTGGGAGTTTGCAGCCCCAGCATTTT. Protein: CASKAGSLQPQHF.

The chain recombines TRBV19 with TRBJ2-7, with 8 bases fitting TRBD1. There are 14 residues in the CDR3. V gave up 4 bases and J gave up 4 bases; unmatched junction bases: 6. Germline V gene data show CDR1 as LNHDA and CDR2 as SQIVND (reference sequence). DNA for the CDR3: TGTGCCAGTAGTAGTACAGGGGGAGGATACGAGCAGTACTTC. It translates to CASSSTGGGYEQYF.

V is TRBV13 and J is TRBJ2-5, with 8 bases lining up with TRBD1. Trimming removed 5 bases from V and 2 bases from J; junction bases left unmatched: 4. CDR3 length: 14 amino acids. Germline CDR1 is PRHDT and CDR2 is FYEKMQ (reference sequence). The CDR3 nucleotides read TGTGCCAGCAGCCCGAACAGGGGGCAAGAGACCCAGTACTTC. The encoded protein is CASSPNRGQETQYF.